These T cell receptor beta chains were read from a single sample in a study of cytomegalovirus exposure and HLA in healthy donors. TCRdb's copy holds only in-frame clones and misses some; the assay was immunoSEQ multiplex PCR. The sample lists about 140,000 clones, 70% to 90% occurring once. The sequenced sample consisted of PBMCs. The receptors were sampled from a man in his forties or fifties in good health and CMV-seronegative. Both conserved end residues are part of each CDR3. Each record gives: J gene, V gene, CDR3 protein.

TRBJ1-2 | TRBV9 | CASSLGTGEPIGYTF
TRBJ2-7 | TRBV10-3 | CAISDSLSGEQYF
TRBJ2-5 | TRBV7-9 | CASSLRGLAGEKETQYF
TRBJ1-2 | TRBV28 | CASSDSNRGGYGYTF
TRBJ2-6 | TRBV6-4 | CASSEEGTGANVLTF
TRBJ1-2 | TRBV6-5 | CASRLDRANYGYTF
TRBJ2-1 | TRBV21-1 | CASCPAKIHEQFF
TRBJ2-7 | TRBV12-5 | CASGFQISYEQYF
TRBJ2-2 | TRBV5-1 | CASHQGNNAGAGELFF
TRBJ2-2 | TRBV20-1 | CSARATGELFF
TRBJ2-2 | TRBV19 | CASSMTDRYTGELFF
TRBJ2-2 | TRBV5-1 | CASSYQENTGELFF
TRBJ2-7 | TRBV19 | CASSAQGRPYEQYF
TRBJ2-7 | TRBV28 | CASSPDRGAEQYF
TRBJ2-5 | TRBV5-1 | CASSPSGLRETQYF
TRBJ1-3 | TRBV14 | CASSLQGLATIYF
TRBJ1-2 | TRBV28 | CASSNPGQGSYGYTF
TRBJ2-3 | TRBV9 | CASSPSGGPTDTQYF
TRBJ1-2 | TRBV7-3 | CASSFPGAYGYTF
TRBJ1-1 | TRBV30 | CAWSHPNTEAFF
TRBJ2-3 | TRBV10-2 | CASSVLADTDTQYF
TRBJ1-2 | TRBV11-3 | CASCCTGTGGPPIDGYTF
TRBJ1-1 | TRBV18 | CASSPPTGMTEAFF